These T cell receptor beta chains were read from a single sample in a study of identical twins. TCRdb re-called the 5' RACE reads with MiXCR, one entry per CDR3 protein. Found here are approximately 500,000 distinct CDR3 sequences, about 15% of them singletons; the top ten hold more than 0.4%. These same data were also listed under a study on yellow fever vaccine responses in identical twins.

The specimen sequenced was CD4+ T cells sorted from blood. These receptors were collected from a woman under 30 in good health. Each CDR3 is given with its conserved first and last residue. The order of the fields is clone size, D gene, V gene, J gene, CDR3 DNA, CDR3 protein. D genes are given only for firm matches. Part of the rows lack a size; the others show once, few, many or a class for expanded clones.

size: few; D: .; V: TRBV5-4; J: TRBJ2-2; DNA: TGTGCCAGCAGCTTGGACCCCTTCGGGGAGCTGTTTTTT; CDR3: CASSLDPFGELFF
size: few; D: TRBD2; V: TRBV20-1; J: TRBJ2-1; DNA: TGCAGTGCTAGAGCCTCCGGGACTAGCAGCTCCTACAATGAGCAGTTCTTC; CDR3: CSARASGTSSSYNEQFF
size: few; D: TRBD1; V: TRBV18; J: TRBJ2-2; DNA: TGTGCCAGCTCACCACCGCAGGGGGCAGACACCGGGGAGCTGTTTTTT; CDR3: CASSPPQGADTGELFF
size: .; D: .; V: TRBV12-3/TRBV12-4; J: TRBJ2-2; DNA: TGTGCCAGCAGTTTCGTGTTTACCGGGGAGCTGTTTTTT; CDR3: CASSFVFTGELFF
size: .; D: .; V: TRBV11-2; J: TRBJ1-5; DNA: TGTGCCAGCAGCTTAGATCTGCGGGGGGATCAGCCCCAGCATTTT; CDR3: CASSLDLRGDQPQHF
size: .; D: .; V: TRBV20-1; J: TRBJ1-1; DNA: TGCAGTGCTAGAGATCAGGGTAGGAATGAAGCTTTCTTT; CDR3: CSARDQGRNEAFF
size: many; D: .; V: TRBV25-1; J: TRBJ1-1; DNA: TGTGCCAGCAGTGACTGGGACTTCACTGAAGCTTTCTTT; CDR3: CASSDWDFTEAFF
size: .; D: .; V: TRBV12-3/TRBV12-4; J: TRBJ1-5; DNA: TGTGCCAGCAGTCCCAATAGAGGCGGCGGTCAGCCCCAGCATTTT; CDR3: CASSPNRGGGQPQHF
size: few; D: .; V: TRBV12-3/TRBV12-4; J: TRBJ2-7; DNA: TGTGCCAGCAGTCCGCTGAGGGGAGGAGCCGAGCAGTACTTC; CDR3: CASSPLRGGAEQYF
size: few; D: .; V: TRBV4-1; J: TRBJ2-7; DNA: TGCGCCAGCAGCCAAGTTCAGGTCCCTACTTACGAGCAGTACTTC; CDR3: CASSQVQVPTYEQYF
size: many; D: TRBD1; V: TRBV29-1; J: TRBJ2-7; DNA: TGCAGCGGGACAGGGGCCTACGAGCAGTACTTC; CDR3: CSGTGAYEQYF
size: .; D: .; V: TRBV28; J: TRBJ2-3; DNA: TGTGCCAGCAGTTTACAGAGGGCCATATCTGCGCAGTATTTT; CDR3: CASSLQRAISAQYF